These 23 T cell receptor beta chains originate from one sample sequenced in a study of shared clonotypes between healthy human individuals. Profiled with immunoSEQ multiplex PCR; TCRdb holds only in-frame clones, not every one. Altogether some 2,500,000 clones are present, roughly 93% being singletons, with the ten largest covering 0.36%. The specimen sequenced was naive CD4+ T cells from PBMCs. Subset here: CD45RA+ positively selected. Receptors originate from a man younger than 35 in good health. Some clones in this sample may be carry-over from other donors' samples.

This CDR3 is CASSLVGQGYGYTF. The CDR3 nucleotides read TGTGCCAGCAGCTTAGTGGGGCAGGGCTATGGCTACACCTTC. This chain joins TRBV7-2 and TRBJ1-2; weak D call: TRBD1 (5 bases). In germline, CDR1 is SGHTA, CDR2 FQGNSA. The CDR3 is 14 amino acids. V was trimmed by 1 base and J by 4 bases, leaving 10 bases between them.

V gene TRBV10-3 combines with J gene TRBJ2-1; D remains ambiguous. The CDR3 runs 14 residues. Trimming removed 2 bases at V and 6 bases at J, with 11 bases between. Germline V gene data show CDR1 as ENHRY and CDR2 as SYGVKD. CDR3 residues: CAISERDLLNEQFF. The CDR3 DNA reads TGTGCCATCAGTGAGAGGGATCTTCTCAATGAGCAGTTCTTC.

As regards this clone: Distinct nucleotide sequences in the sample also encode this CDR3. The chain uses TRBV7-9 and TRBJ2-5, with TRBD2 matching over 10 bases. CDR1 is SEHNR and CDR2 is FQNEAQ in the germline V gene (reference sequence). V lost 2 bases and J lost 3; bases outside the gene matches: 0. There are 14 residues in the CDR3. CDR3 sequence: CASSLLAGEETQYF. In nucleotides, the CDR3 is TGTGCCAGCAGCTTACTAGCGGGAGAAGAGACCCAGTACTTC.

The CDR3 DNA reads as TGTGCCAGCAGCTTAGTAGCGACAGGACCCTACGAGCAGTACTTC. Its protein product is CASSLVATGPYEQYF. V and J are TRBV7-2 and TRBJ2-7, with a weak D call TRBD1 (6 bases). Deletions cut 1 base from V and 2 bases from J, with 12 bases between. CDR1 is SGHTA, CDR2 FQGNSA, per germline. This CDR3 spans 15 amino acids.

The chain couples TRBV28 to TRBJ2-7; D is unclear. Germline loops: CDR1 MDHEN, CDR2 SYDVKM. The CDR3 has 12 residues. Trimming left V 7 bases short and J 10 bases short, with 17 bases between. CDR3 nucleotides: TGTGCCAGCACTCTACCCCCGGGCAGTCAGTACTTC. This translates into CASTLPPGSQYF.

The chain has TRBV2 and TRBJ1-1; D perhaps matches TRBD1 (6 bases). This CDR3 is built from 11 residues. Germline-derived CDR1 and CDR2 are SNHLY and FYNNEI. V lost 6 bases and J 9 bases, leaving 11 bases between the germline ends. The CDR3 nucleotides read TGTGCCAGCAGGGACACAGGGAAAGCTTTCTTT. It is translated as CASRDTGKAFF. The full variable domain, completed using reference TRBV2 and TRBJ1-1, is EPEVTQTPSHQVTQMGQEVILRCVPISNHLYFYWYRQILGQKVEFLVSFYNNEISEKSEIFDDQFSVERPDGSNFTLKIRSTKLEDSAMYFCASRDTGKAFFGQGTRLTVV.

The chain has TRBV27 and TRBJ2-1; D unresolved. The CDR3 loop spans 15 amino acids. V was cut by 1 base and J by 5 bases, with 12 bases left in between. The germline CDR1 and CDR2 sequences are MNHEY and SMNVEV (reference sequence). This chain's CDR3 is CASSLYRWADNEQFF. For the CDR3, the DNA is TGTGCCAGCAGTTTATATAGGTGGGCAGACAATGAGCAGTTCTTC.

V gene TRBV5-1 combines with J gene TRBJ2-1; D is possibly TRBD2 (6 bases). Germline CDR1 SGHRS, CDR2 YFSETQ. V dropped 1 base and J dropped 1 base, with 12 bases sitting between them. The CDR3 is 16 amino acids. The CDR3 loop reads CASSLLRGSSYNEQFF. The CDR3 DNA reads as TGCGCCAGCAGCTTGCTACGGGGGAGTTCCTACAATGAGCAGTTCTTC.

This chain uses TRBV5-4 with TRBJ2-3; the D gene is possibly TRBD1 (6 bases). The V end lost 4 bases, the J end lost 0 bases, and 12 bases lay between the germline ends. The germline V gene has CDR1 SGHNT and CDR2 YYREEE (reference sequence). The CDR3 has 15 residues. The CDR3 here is CASSPWTASTDTQYF. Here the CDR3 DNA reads TGTGCCAGCAGCCCCTGGACAGCTAGCACAGATACGCAGTATTTT.

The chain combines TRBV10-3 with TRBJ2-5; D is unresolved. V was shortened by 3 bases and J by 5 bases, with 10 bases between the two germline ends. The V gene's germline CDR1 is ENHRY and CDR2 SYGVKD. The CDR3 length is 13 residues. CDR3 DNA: TGTGCCATCAGTGAACGCCAGGCGGAGACCCAGTACTTC. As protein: CAISERQAETQYF.

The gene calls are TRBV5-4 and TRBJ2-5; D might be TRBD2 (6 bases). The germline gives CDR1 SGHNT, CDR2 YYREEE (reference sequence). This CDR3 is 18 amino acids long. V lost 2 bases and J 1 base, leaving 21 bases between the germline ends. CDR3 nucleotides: TGTGCCAGCAGCTTTATATCGGTCACTAGCTATCTCCAAGAGACCCAGTACTTC. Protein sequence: CASSFISVTSYLQETQYF.

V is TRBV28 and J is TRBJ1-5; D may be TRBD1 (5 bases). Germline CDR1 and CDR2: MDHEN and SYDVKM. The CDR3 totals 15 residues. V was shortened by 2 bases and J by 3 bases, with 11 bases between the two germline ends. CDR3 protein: CASSLLQVNNQPQHF. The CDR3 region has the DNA TGTGCCAGCAGTTTACTACAGGTTAACAATCAGCCCCAGCATTTT.

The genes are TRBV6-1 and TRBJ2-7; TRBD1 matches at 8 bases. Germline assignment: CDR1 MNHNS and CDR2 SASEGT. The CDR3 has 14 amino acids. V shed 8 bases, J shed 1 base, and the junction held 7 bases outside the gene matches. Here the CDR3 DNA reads TGTGCCAGCCAACTCAGGGGGCGTTCCTACGAGCAGTACTTC. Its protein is CASQLRGRSYEQYF.

The DNA for the CDR3 is TGTGCCAGCAGCAAAGAGGGGCGGCCCGATCTTCGGAATCAGCCCCAGCATTTT. Translated, it gives CASSKEGRPDLRNQPQHF. The V call is TRBV21-1, the J call TRBJ1-5; the table's D call, TRBD1, was not checked against the DNA. TRBV21-1 is flagged as a pseudogene. This CDR3 contains 18 residues.

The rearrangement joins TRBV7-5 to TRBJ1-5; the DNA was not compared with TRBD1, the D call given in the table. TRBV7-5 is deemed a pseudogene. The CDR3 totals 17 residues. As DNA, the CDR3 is TGTGTCATTTTGGGACAGGGGATCAAATATAGCAATCAGCCCCAGCATTTT. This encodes CVILGQGIKYSNQPQHF.

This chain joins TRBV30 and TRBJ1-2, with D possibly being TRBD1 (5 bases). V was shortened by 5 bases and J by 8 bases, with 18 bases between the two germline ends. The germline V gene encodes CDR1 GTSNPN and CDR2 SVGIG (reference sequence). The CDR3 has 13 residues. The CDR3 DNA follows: TGTGCCTGGGATGAACAGGCGGCGGGGGGCTACACCTTC. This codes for CAWDEQAAGGYTF.

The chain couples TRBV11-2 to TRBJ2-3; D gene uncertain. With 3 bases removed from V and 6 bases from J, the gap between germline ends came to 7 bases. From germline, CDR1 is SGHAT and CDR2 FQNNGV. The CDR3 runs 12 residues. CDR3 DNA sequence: TGTGCCAGCAGCTTGTTATGGGATACGCAGTATTTT. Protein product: CASSLLWDTQYF. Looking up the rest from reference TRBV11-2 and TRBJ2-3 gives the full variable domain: EAGVAQSPRYKIIEKRQSVAFWCNPISGHATLYWYQQILGQGPKLLIQFQNNGVVDDSQLPKDRFSAERLKGVDSTLKIQPAKLEDSAVYLCASSLLWDTQYFGPGTRLTVL.

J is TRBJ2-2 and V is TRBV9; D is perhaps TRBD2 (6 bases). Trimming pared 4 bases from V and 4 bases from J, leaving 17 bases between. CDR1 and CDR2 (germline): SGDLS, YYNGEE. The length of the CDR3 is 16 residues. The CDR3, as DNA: TGTGCCAGCAGCTCCTGGGACTTACCAACCACCGGGGAGCTGTTTTTT. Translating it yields CASSSWDLPTTGELFF.

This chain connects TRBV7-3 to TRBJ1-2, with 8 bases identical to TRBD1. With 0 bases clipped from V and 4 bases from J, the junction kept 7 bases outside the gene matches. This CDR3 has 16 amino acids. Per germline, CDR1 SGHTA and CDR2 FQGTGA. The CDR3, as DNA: TGTGCCAGCAGCTTAACAGGGCAGGGGGCTGTCTATGGCTACACCTTC. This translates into CASSLTGQGAVYGYTF.

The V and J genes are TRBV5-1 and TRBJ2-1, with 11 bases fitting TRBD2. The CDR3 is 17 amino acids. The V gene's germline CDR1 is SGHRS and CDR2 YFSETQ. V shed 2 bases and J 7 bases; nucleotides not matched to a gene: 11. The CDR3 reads CASSLPLLAGGPNEQFF. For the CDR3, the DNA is TGCGCCAGCAGCTTACCTCTTTTAGCGGGAGGGCCAAATGAGCAGTTCTTC.

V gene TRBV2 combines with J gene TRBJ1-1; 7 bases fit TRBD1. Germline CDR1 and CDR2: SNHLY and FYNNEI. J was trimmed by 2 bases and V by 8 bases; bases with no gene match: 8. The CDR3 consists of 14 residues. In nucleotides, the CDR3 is TGTGCCAGCCGGAGGGCAGGGGGAAACACTGAAGCTTTCTTT. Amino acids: CASRRAGGNTEAFF.

Here the CDR3 DNA reads TGCGCCAGCAGCCACGGGGCGGGAGGGCAAGAGACCCAGTACTTC. Protein sequence: CASSHGAGGQETQYF. The V call is TRBV5-1, the J call TRBJ2-5; 9 nucleotides line up with TRBD2. This CDR3 contains 15 residues. Trimming took 4 bases from V and 2 from J; bases not matched to a gene: 6. CDR1 and CDR2 from the germline V gene are SGHRS and YFSETQ.

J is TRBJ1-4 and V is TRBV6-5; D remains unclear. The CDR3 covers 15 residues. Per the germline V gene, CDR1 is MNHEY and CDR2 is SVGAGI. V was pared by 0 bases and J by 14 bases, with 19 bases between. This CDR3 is CASSYSRAAVFRLFF. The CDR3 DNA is TGTGCCAGCAGTTACTCAAGGGCCGCCGTTTTTAGGCTGTTTTTT.